This paragraph reports one T cell receptor (beta chain). One entry per CDR3 protein, called by TCRdb with MiXCR from the 5' RACE reads. This sample has 100,000 to 150,000 distinct CDR3 sequences, with over 15% found just once. The sample is drawn from a study of T-cell memory formation after mild COVID-19. Trimming cost V 5 bases and J 4 bases, with 11 bases left between them. The length of the CDR3 is 12 residues. From germline, CDR1 is DFQATT and CDR2 SNEGSKA (reference sequence). What was sequenced was PBMCs or a T cell subset sorted from them (not recorded which). This receptor was taken from a man in his late teens or twenties who had mild COVID-19 (a few samples of this study predate the infection). Cell type and time point are not known. The rearrangement links TRBV20-1 to TRBJ1-1; D is undetermined. The CDR3 DNA reads TGCAGTGCTTCGCAAGGGAGCACTGAAGCTTTCTTT. Its translation: CSASQGSTEAFF.